The 18 T cell receptor beta chains below come from one sample, sequenced in a study of cytomegalovirus exposure and HLA in healthy donors. 13 Jbeta primers and 60 Vbeta primers were used for the PCR. Sequenced by immunoSEQ multiplex PCR; TCRdb stores in-frame clones only, minus some. The profile covers around 71,000 clones, with about 60% appearing a single time and approximately 5.7% taken by the ten largest. Source material: PBMCs. These receptors originate from a man aged 25-40 years in good health and CMV-seropositive.

The chain joins TRBV28 to TRBJ2-5; D remains ambiguous. This CDR3 is built from 12 residues. Between the trimmed V and J ends, which lost 1 base and 7 bases, there was a span of 7 bases. The germline V gene has CDR1 MDHEN and CDR2 SYDVKM. The CDR3 nucleotides read TGTGCCAGCAGTTTATCCACATCGACCCAGTACTTC. Its protein product is CASSLSTSTQYF.

The chain joins TRBV7-2 to TRBJ1-5; no clear D gene. Trimming took 5 bases from V and 6 from J, leaving 8 bases between them. Looked up from germline, CDR1 is SGHTA and CDR2 is FQGNSA. This CDR3 has 12 amino acids. In DNA form, the CDR3 reads TGTGCCAGCAGCCCCCTCGGTCAGCCCCAGCATTTT. This encodes CASSPLGQPQHF.

This sequence joins TRBV2 and TRBJ1-5; D may be TRBD1 (5 bases). The CDR3 length is 13 residues. Germline-derived CDR1 and CDR2 are SNHLY and FYNNEI. V lost 4 bases and J lost 5, with 9 bases in between. The CDR3 nucleotides read TGTGCCAGCAGTGGACAGATGGATCAGCCCCAGCATTTT. Its protein is CASSGQMDQPQHF.

The chain uses TRBV5-6 and TRBJ1-1; no firm D call. The germline V gene has CDR1 SGHDT and CDR2 YYEEEE. Trimming stripped 1 base from V and 0 bases from J, with 13 bases between. The CDR3 is 16 residues long. The CDR3 protein is CASSLQVLNLNTEAFF. The CDR3 DNA reads as TGTGCCAGCAGCTTGCAGGTCCTCAATCTGAACACTGAAGCTTTCTTT.

The CDR3 DNA reads TGTGCCAGCAGCCGAACAGGGGGCGGTTACACCTTC. This encodes CASSRTGGGYTF. This sequence joins TRBV14 and TRBJ1-2, with 9 bases identical to TRBD1. Trimming removed 4 bases from V and 11 bases from J; junction bases left unmatched: 5. Germline V gene data show CDR1 as SGHDN and CDR2 as FVKESK. This CDR3 comprises 12 residues. The entire variable domain, with the rest obtained from reference TRBV14 and TRBJ1-2, is as follows: EAGVTQFPSHSVIEKGQTVTLRCDPISGHDNLYWYRRVMGKEIKFLLHFVKESKQDESGMPNNRFLAERTGGTYSTLKVQPAELEDSGVYFCASSRTGGGYTFGSGTRLTVV.

This clone was counted only a few times. The chain combines TRBV7-2 with TRBJ2-3; 14 nucleotides align to TRBD2. Germline V lookup: CDR1 SGHTA, CDR2 FQGNSA. The CDR3 extends over 17 amino acids. With V trimmed by 1 base and J by 4 bases, 4 bases remained unmatched. As DNA, the CDR3 is TGTGCCAGCAGCTTAGGCCGACTAGCGGGGGGGCCAGATACGCAGTATTTT. It codes for CASSLGRLAGGPDTQYF.

This chain links TRBV6-6 with TRBJ2-2; 10 bases are shared with TRBD2. J lost 4 bases, V lost 6 bases, and 5 bases had no gene match. Germline V gene lookup returns CDR1 MNHNY and CDR2 SVGAGI (reference sequence). The CDR3 is made up of 15 amino acids. The CDR3, as DNA: TGTGCCAGCAGACCTCTAGCGGGGGCCACCGGGGAGCTGTTTTTT. Translating it yields CASRPLAGATGELFF.

The chain recombines TRBV10-1 with TRBJ2-7, with TRBD1 identical over 11 bases. J lost 4 bases, V lost 5 bases, and 4 bases had no gene match. Germline assignment: CDR1 WNHNN and CDR2 SYGVQD (reference sequence). The CDR3 runs to 14 residues. CDR3 DNA sequence: TGCGCCAGCAGTAAGGGACAGGGGGTTTACGAGCAGTACTTC. Protein product: CASSKGQGVYEQYF.

This chain connects TRBV7-2 to TRBJ1-2, with 7 bases matching TRBD1. Trimming at V came to 5 bases and at J to 4 bases, leaving 7 bases not matched to a gene. CDR3 length: 14 amino acids. Germline loops: CDR1 SGHTA, CDR2 FQGNSA. The CDR3 DNA reads TGTGCCAGCAGCCCGGGACAGTTCATCTATGGCTACACCTTC. Translated, it gives CASSPGQFIYGYTF. Full variable domain (rest looked up from reference TRBV7-2 and TRBJ1-2): GAGVSQSPSNKVTEKGKDVELRCDPISGHTALYWYRQSLGQGLEFLIYFQGNSAPDKSGLPSDRFSAERTGGSVSTLTIQRTQQEDSAVYLCASSPGQFIYGYTFGSGTRLTVV.

CDR3: CASSQDWASWNTGELFF. In nucleotides, the CDR3 is TGCGCCAGCAGCCAAGATTGGGCTAGCTGGAACACCGGGGAGCTGTTTTTT. The V and J genes are TRBV4-3 and TRBJ2-2, with D possibly being TRBD2 (5 bases). The CDR3 has 17 amino acids. V lost 0 bases to trimming and J lost 1 base, with 12 bases between them. In germline, CDR1 is LGHNA, CDR2 YSLEER.

This chain joins TRBV7-3 and TRBJ2-1; the match to TRBD2 covers 8 bases. The CDR3 is 15 residues long. The germline gives CDR1 SGHTA, CDR2 FQGTGA. The ends lost 0 bases at V and 7 bases at J; junction bases unmatched: 5. CDR3 bases: TGTGCCAGCAGCTTAACGAGCGGGAGATGGAATGAGCAGTTCTTC. Translation: CASSLTSGRWNEQFF.

In this sample, this clone turned up a few times. CDR3 nucleotide sequence: TGTGCCAGCAGTGACCGACTAGCGGGGGGGCTCGGCAATGAGCAGTTCTTC. Translated, it gives CASSDRLAGGLGNEQFF. V and J are TRBV6-4 and TRBJ2-1, with 14 positions matching TRBD2. The ends lost 2 bases at V and 6 bases at J; junction bases unmatched: 6. The CDR3 contains 17 residues. Per germline, CDR1 MRHNA and CDR2 SNTAGT.

This clone was recorded only once. V is TRBV6-1 and J is TRBJ2-3, with 7 bases matching TRBD1. Germline-derived CDR1 and CDR2 are MNHNS and SASEGT. This CDR3 is 15 amino acids long. The junction had 8 bases not matched to a gene; V was cut back by 4 bases and J by 4 bases. CDR3: CASSGPGGYADTQYF. CDR3 bases: TGTGCCAGCAGTGGGCCAGGGGGATATGCAGATACGCAGTATTTT.

The chain is built from TRBV28 and TRBJ1-2, with TRBD1 matching 12 bases. Germline V gene lookup returns CDR1 MDHEN and CDR2 SYDVKM. This CDR3 is built from 15 residues. Unmatched junction bases numbered 8, after V lost 5 bases and J lost 7 bases. CDR3: CASSPPGQGAGGYTF. The CDR3, as DNA: TGTGCCAGCAGTCCCCCGGGACAGGGGGCCGGTGGCTACACCTTC.

This rearrangement joins TRBV10-3 to TRBJ2-3; 11 bases align to TRBD1. V was pared by 8 bases and J by 3 bases, with 7 bases of the junction left unmatched. Looked up from germline, CDR1 is ENHRY and CDR2 is SYGVKD. The CDR3 contains 15 residues. CDR3 protein: CAIGNWDRGTDTQYF. The CDR3 bases are TGTGCCATCGGGAACTGGGACAGGGGGACAGATACGCAGTATTTT.

This clone has more than one count but fewer than ten. The chain joins TRBV7-2 to TRBJ2-3; a weak D match, TRBD2 (6 bases). The germline V gene encodes CDR1 SGHTA and CDR2 FQGNSA. Trimming shortened V by 5 bases and J by 8 bases, and 11 bases separated the two germline ends. The CDR3 length is 12 residues. The chain's CDR3 is CASSPGGVTQYF. The CDR3 nucleotides read TGTGCCAGCAGCCCGGGCGGGGTTACGCAGTATTTT.

V and J are TRBV30 and TRBJ1-5; 8 nucleotides match TRBD1. The CDR3 totals 14 residues. Germline V gene data show CDR1 as GTSNPN and CDR2 as SVGIG (reference sequence). The V gene end was trimmed by 2 bases and the J gene end by 6 bases; junction bases not matched to a gene: 6. DNA for the CDR3: TGTGCCTGGAGTTCCTACAGGGGGGGTCAGCCCCAGCATTTT. Its protein is CAWSSYRGGQPQHF.

This chain uses TRBV6-1 with TRBJ2-5, with D possibly matching TRBD2 (6 bases). The V gene's germline CDR1 is MNHNS and CDR2 SASEGT. Trimming took off 4 bases at V and 9 bases at J, with 21 bases between the two ends. The CDR3 loop spans 15 amino acids. CDR3 DNA: TGTGCCAGCAGTGCGTGGGGCTCCGCGGGGTTTGCCCAGTACTTC. Translation: CASSAWGSAGFAQYF.